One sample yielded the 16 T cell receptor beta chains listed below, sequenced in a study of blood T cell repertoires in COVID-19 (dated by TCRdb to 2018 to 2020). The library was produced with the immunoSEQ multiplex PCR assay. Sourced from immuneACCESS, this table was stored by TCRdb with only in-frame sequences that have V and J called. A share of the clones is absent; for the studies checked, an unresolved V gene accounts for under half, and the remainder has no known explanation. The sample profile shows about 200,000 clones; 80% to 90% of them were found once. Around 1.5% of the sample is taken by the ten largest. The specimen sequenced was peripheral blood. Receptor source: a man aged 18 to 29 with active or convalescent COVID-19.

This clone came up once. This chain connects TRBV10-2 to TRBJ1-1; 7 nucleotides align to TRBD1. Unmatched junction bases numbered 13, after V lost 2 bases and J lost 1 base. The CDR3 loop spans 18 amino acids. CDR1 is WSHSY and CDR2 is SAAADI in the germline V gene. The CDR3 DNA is TGCGCCAGCAGTGAGGTCGGCGTAAGTAGGGGGCAGAACACTGAAGCTTTCTTT. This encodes CASSEVGVSRGQNTEAFF.

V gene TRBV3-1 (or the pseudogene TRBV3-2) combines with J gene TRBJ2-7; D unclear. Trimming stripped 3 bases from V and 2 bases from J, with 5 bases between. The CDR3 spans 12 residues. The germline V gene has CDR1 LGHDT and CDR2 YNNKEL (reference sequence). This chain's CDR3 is CASSHRTYEQYF. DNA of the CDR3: TGTGCCAGCAGCCACAGAACCTACGAGCAGTACTTC.

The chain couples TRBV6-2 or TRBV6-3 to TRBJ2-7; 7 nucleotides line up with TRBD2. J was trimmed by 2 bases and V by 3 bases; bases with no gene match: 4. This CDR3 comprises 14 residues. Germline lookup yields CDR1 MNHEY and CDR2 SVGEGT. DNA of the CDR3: TGTGCCAGCAGTTATCTGAGCGGGACCTACGAGCAGTACTTC. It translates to CASSYLSGTYEQYF.

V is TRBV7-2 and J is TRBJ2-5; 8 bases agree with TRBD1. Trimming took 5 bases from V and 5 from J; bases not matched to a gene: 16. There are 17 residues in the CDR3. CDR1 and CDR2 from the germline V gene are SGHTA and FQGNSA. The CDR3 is CASSPGHRGALVETQYF. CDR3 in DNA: TGTGCCAGCAGCCCCGGCCACAGGGGGGCTCTGGTGGAGACCCAGTACTTC. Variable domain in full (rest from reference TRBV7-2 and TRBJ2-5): GAGVSQSPSNKVTEKGKDVELRCDPISGHTALYWYRQSLGQGLEFLIYFQGNSAPDKSGLPSDRFSAERTGGSVSTLTIQRTQQEDSAVYLCASSPGHRGALVETQYFGPGTRLLVL.

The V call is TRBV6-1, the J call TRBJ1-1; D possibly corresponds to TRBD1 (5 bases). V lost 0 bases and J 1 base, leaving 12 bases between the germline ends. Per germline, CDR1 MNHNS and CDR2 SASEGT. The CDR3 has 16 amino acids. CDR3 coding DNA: TGTGCCAGCAGTGAAGCGCATGGACACCCGAACACTGAAGCTTTCTTT. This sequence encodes CASSEAHGHPNTEAFF.

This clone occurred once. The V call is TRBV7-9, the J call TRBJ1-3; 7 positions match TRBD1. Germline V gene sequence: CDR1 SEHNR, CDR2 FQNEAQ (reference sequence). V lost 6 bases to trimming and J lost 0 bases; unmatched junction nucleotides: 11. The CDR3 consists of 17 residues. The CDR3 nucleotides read TGTGCCAGCAGGGGGACCGGGACAGAGAGCTCTGGAAACACCATATATTTT. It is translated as CASRGTGTESSGNTIYF.

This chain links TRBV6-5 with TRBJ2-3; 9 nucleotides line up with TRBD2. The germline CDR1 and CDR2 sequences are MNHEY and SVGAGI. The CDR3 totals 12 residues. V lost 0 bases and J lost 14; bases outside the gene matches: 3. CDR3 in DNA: TGTGCCAGCAGTTACTCCGGCGGGAGGGTGTATTTT. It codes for CASSYSGGRVYF.

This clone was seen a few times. CDR3 in DNA: TGTGCCAGCAGTGAAAGAGGGGGTAATGGCAATCAGCCCCAGCATTTT. Translated: CASSERGGNGNQPQHF. This rearrangement joins TRBV28 to TRBJ1-5; possible D gene TRBD1, 6 bases. CDR1 and CDR2 (germline): MDHEN, SYDVKM. Trimming shortened V by 5 bases and J by 2 bases, and 16 bases separated the two germline ends. The CDR3 length is 16 residues.

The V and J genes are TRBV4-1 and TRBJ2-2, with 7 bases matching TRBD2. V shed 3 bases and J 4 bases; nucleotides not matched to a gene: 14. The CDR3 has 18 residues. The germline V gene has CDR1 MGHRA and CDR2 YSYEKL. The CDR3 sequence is CASSHPKGGRGVTGELFF. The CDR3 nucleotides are TGCGCCAGCAGCCACCCCAAGGGCGGGAGAGGGGTCACCGGGGAGCTGTTTTTT.

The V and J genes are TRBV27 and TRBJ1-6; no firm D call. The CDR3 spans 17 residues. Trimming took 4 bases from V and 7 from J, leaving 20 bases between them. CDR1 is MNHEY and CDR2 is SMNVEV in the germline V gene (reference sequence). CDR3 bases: TGTGCCAGCAGTTCCGAACTTCCGTCTCAACGGAATTCACCCCTCCACTTT. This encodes CASSSELPSQRNSPLHF.

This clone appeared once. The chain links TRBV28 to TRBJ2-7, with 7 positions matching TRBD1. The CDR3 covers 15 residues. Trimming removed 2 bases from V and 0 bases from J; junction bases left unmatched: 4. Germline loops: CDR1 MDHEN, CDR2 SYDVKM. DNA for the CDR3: TGTGCCAGCAGTTTAACAGGGGCCCTCTCCTACGAGCAGTACTTC. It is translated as CASSLTGALSYEQYF.

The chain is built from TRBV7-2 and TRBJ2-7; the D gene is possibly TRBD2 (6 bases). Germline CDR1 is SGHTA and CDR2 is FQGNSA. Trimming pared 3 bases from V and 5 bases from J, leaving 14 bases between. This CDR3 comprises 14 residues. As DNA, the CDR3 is TGTGCCAGCAGCTTTAGGGGCGGGGACCACGAGCAGTACTTC. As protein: CASSFRGGDHEQYF.

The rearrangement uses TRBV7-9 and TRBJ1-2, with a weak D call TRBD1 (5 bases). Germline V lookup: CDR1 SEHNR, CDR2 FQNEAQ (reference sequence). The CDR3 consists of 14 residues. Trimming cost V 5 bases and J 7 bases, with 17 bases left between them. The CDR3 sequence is CASSIQGSLGGYTF. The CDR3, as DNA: TGTGCCAGCAGCATTCAGGGTAGTTTAGGTGGCTACACCTTC. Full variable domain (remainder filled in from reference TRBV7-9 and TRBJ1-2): DTGVSQNPRHKITKRGQNVTFRCDPISEHNRLYWYRQTLGQGPEFLTYFQNEAQLEKSRLLSDRFSAERPKGSFSTLEIQRTEQGDSAMYLCASSIQGSLGGYTFGSGTRLTVV.

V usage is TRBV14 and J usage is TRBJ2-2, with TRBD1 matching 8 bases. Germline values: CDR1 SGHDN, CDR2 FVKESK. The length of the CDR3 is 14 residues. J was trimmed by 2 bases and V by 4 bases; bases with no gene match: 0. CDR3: CASSPGGNTGELFF. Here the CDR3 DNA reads TGTGCCAGCAGCCCAGGGGGCAACACCGGGGAGCTGTTTTTT. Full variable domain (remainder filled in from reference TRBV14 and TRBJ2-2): EAGVTQFPSHSVIEKGQTVTLRCDPISGHDNLYWYRRVMGKEIKFLLHFVKESKQDESGMPNNRFLAERTGGTYSTLKVQPAELEDSGVYFCASSPGGNTGELFFGEGSRLTVL.

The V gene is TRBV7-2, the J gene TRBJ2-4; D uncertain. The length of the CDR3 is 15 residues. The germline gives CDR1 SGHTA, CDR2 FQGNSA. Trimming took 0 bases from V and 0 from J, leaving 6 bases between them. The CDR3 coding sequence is TGTGCCAGCAGCTTAGCAGAGGTAGCCAAAAACATTCAGTACTTC. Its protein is CASSLAEVAKNIQYF.

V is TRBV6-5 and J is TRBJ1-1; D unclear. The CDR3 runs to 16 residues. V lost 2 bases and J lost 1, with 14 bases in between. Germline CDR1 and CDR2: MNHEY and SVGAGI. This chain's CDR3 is CASSYLSRVRNTEAFF. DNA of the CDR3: TGTGCCAGCAGTTACCTGTCCCGGGTACGGAACACTGAAGCTTTCTTT.